The 18 T cell receptor beta chains given below trace back to one sample, sequenced in a study of T-cell memory formation after mild COVID-19. Each CDR3 protein gets one entry after TCRdb re-called the 5' RACE reads with MiXCR. The top ten clones hold around 20% of a sample with a few hundred thousand distinct CDR3 sequences, over 9% of them seen once. The sample comprised PBMCs or a T cell subset sorted from them (not recorded which). Source of these receptors: a man aged 18 to 30 who had mild COVID-19 (a few samples of this study predate the infection). Cell type and time point are not known.

The chain recombines TRBV7-2 with TRBJ2-7; D is ambiguous. Trimming removed 3 bases from V and 7 bases from J, with 10 bases in between. The CDR3 extends over 12 amino acids. CDR1 and CDR2 (germline): SGHTA, FQGNSA. CDR3 in DNA: TGTGCCAGCAGCTTTCGATTTGGTGAGCAGTACGTC. Translated: CASSFRFGEQYV.

The chain joins TRBV5-1 to TRBJ2-7, with 7 bases aligning to TRBD2. The CDR3 is made up of 17 amino acids. Trimming took 0 bases from V and 2 from J; bases not matched to a gene: 11. Germline CDR1 and CDR2: SGHRS and YFSETQ. The CDR3 protein is CASSLDGRALKTYEQYF. As DNA, the CDR3 is TGCGCCAGCAGCTTGGATGGGAGGGCATTGAAAACCTACGAGCAGTACTTC.

This clonotype turned up a few times. The chain is built from TRBV7-2 and TRBJ1-2; the D is unclear. Trimming removed 3 bases from V and 7 bases from J, with 12 bases in between. This CDR3 has 13 amino acids. The germline CDR1 and CDR2 sequences are SGHTA and FQGNSA. CDR3 residues: CASSFPDRGGYTF. CDR3 nucleotides: TGTGCCAGCAGCTTCCCGGACCGGGGTGGCTACACCTTC.

This clonotype was detected only a few times. The V call is TRBV5-4, the J call TRBJ2-2, with D tentatively TRBD2 (6 bases). The V end was cut by 9 bases, the J end by 2 bases, with 17 bases between. This CDR3 region has 15 residues. Looked up from germline, CDR1 is SGHNT and CDR2 is YYREEE (reference sequence). The CDR3 DNA is TGTGCCACCAAGTCGGGGGAGCGCAACACCGGGGAGCTGTTTTTT. Its translation: CATKSGERNTGELFF.

This clonotype occurred a few times. The V and J genes are TRBV7-6 and TRBJ2-1, with 8 bases matching TRBD2. CDR1 and CDR2 (germline): SGHVS, FNYEAQ. V shed 1 base, J shed 0 bases, and the junction held 11 bases outside the gene matches. The CDR3 has 19 residues. CDR3 sequence (DNA): TGTGCCAGCAGCTTAGATTTGGGTAGCGGGGTGGTCTCCTACAATGAGCAGTTCTTC. Its protein product is CASSLDLGSGVVSYNEQFF.

This clonotype was seen more than once but under ten times. The chain recombines TRBV20-1 with TRBJ2-7; 13 bases agree with TRBD2. The CDR3 runs 14 residues. With V trimmed by 5 bases and J by 2 bases, 3 bases remained unmatched. Germline values: CDR1 DFQATT, CDR2 SNEGSKA (reference sequence). The CDR3 bases are TGCAGTGCTGTACTAGCGGGGGGGCCCTACGAGCAGTACTTC. This encodes CSAVLAGGPYEQYF.

The table lists this clonotype with many counts. The rearrangement joins TRBV5-1 to TRBJ2-2; D remains unclear. V was trimmed by 5 bases and J by 2 bases, leaving 10 bases between them. Germline V gene data show CDR1 as SGHRS and CDR2 as YFSETQ. CDR3 size: 14 residues. The CDR3 coding sequence is TGCGCCAGCAGGGTGCTAGAAAACACCGGGGAGCTGTTTTTT. As protein: CASRVLENTGELFF.

This clonotype appeared many times. The rearrangement uses TRBV7-3 and TRBJ1-1; 7 positions match TRBD1. Germline assignment: CDR1 SGHTA and CDR2 FQGTGA. The length of the CDR3 is 13 residues. Trimming took 4 bases from V and 7 from J; bases not matched to a gene: 6. CDR3 protein: CASSSDRDSEAFF. CDR3 bases: TGTGCCAGCAGCTCTGACCGGGACAGTGAAGCTTTCTTT.

This clonotype is labeled medium-sized (0.01 to 0.1%). A much bigger clone sits one base away, suggesting this may be a read error. The J gene is TRBJ2-7, the V gene TRBV27; 7 bases are shared with TRBD2. V dropped 6 bases and J dropped 2; count of bases not matched to a gene: 10. The length of the CDR3 is 15 residues. Germline lookup yields CDR1 MNHEY and CDR2 SMNVEV (reference sequence). In DNA form, the CDR3 reads TGTGCCAGCAGCCACTGGGGGGGTACGCCCTACGAGCAGTACTTC. This codes for CASSHWGGTPYEQYF.

This clonotype was detected many times. The chain uses TRBV12-3 or TRBV12-4 and TRBJ2-7, with a possible D match to TRBD1 (6 bases). This CDR3 is built from 15 residues. V gave up 6 bases and J gave up 2 bases, with 17 bases separating them. CDR3 sequence (DNA): TGTGCCAGCAGCCAACAGGGTCAAAGGGCCTACGAGCAGTACTTC. Translated: CASSQQGQRAYEQYF.

The chain joins TRBV6-2 or TRBV6-3 to TRBJ2-7; maybe TRBD1 (6 bases). Germline-derived CDR1 and CDR2 are MNHEY and SVGEGT. The V end lost 6 bases, the J end lost 6 bases, and 18 bases lay between the germline ends. This CDR3 comprises 14 residues. CDR3 residues: CASSQGHTPPEQYF. CDR3 nucleotides: TGTGCCAGCAGCCAGGGACATACACCTCCCGAGCAGTACTTC.

This clonotype was recorded many times. The chain carries TRBV7-6 and TRBJ1-1; D is perhaps TRBD1 (6 bases). This CDR3 comprises 15 residues. With 6 bases removed from V and 3 bases from J, the gap between germline ends came to 17 bases. Germline V gene data show CDR1 as SGHVS and CDR2 as FNYEAQ. The CDR3 spells CASRKQGPRDTEAFF. Written as DNA, the CDR3 is TGTGCCAGCAGGAAACAGGGACCCCGGGACACTGAAGCTTTCTTT. The full variable domain, in which reference TRBV7-6 and TRBJ1-1 provide the parts outside the CDR3, is GAGVSQSPRYKVTKRGQDVALRCDPISGHVSLYWYRQALGQGPEFLTYFNYEAQQDKSGLPNDRFSAERPEGSISTLTIQRTEQRDSAMYRCASRKQGPRDTEAFFGQGTRLTVV.

This sequence joins TRBV7-2 and TRBJ2-5; 7 nucleotides align to TRBD1. After removal of 4 bases from V and 3 bases from J, the junction contained 8 bases not matched to a gene. Germline CDR1 SGHTA, CDR2 FQGNSA. The CDR3 length is 15 residues. CDR3 coding DNA: TGTGCCAGCAGCTCAGGGGACAGCGGAAAAGAGACCCAGTACTTC. Protein: CASSSGDSGKETQYF.

The chain combines TRBV7-2 with TRBJ1-2, with D tentatively TRBD1 (5 bases). CDR1 and CDR2 from the germline V gene are SGHTA and FQGNSA. CDR3 length equals 15 residues. V shed 5 bases and J shed 6 bases, with 19 bases lying between them. The CDR3 bases are TGTGCCAGCAGCCCATTTCAGGGCTGGATGGATGGCTACACCTTC. Translation gives CASSPFQGWMDGYTF.

In this sample, this clonotype turned up a few times. The CDR3 coding sequence is TGTGCCAGCAGCGCGGACAGAGTTCAGTACTTC. The encoded protein is CASSADRVQYF. The rearrangement joins TRBV7-2 to TRBJ2-4; D is possibly TRBD1 (6 bases). The CDR3 contains 11 residues. V was clipped by 5 bases and J by 11 bases, with 10 bases between them. The germline V gene encodes CDR1 SGHTA and CDR2 FQGNSA.

This clonotype was detected ten times or more. The gene calls are TRBV6-5 and TRBJ1-2; D is undetermined. Per the germline V gene, CDR1 is MNHEY and CDR2 is SVGAGI. This CDR3 comprises 16 residues. The V and J ends lost 5 bases and 2 bases respectively, with 18 bases between them. The CDR3 DNA sequence: TGTGCCAGCAGTACGATGTATGGGAATAAAAACTATGGCTACACCTTC. Translation: CASSTMYGNKNYGYTF.

This clonotype was found many times. The chain is built from TRBV7-9 and TRBJ2-1; 7 nucleotides match TRBD1. Germline V CDR1 and CDR2: SEHNR, FQNEAQ (reference sequence). CDR3 length equals 14 residues. Trimming cost V 5 bases and J 5 bases; bases outside gene matches: 6. This CDR3 reads CASSPRTGDNEQFF. In DNA, the CDR3 is TGTGCCAGCAGCCCCCGAACAGGGGACAATGAGCAGTTCTTC.

This clonotype was seen more than once but under ten times. This chain joins TRBV7-9 and TRBJ1-2; D uncertain. The V gene lost 5 bases and the J gene lost 5 bases, with 12 bases spanning the gap. CDR1 and CDR2 from the germline V gene are SEHNR and FQNEAQ (reference sequence). This CDR3 has 13 amino acids. The CDR3 spells CASSIQDLYGYTF. In DNA form, the CDR3 reads TGTGCCAGCAGCATTCAAGACCTTTATGGCTACACCTTC.